The clone carrying this T cell receptor beta chain was detected ten times or more. The trim removed 0 bases at V and 5 bases at J, leaving 5 bases unmatched. The CDR3 is 15 residues long. Per germline, CDR1 WNHNN and CDR2 SYGVQD (reference sequence). The data derive from a study of T cells in Graves' hyperthyroidism and ophthalmopathy. Amplification of TCR beta CDR3 regions was performed using RNA transcripts as template. The HTBI primer set served for first-round RT-PCR of the TCR CDR3. TCRdb re-called the multiplex PCR reads with MiXCR, one entry per CDR3 protein. The sample includes 350,000 or so distinct CDR3 sequences, 15% to 20% of them seen just once.

The sample taken for sequencing was blood. This chain joins TRBV10-1 and TRBJ2-7; 9 positions agree with TRBD2. This clonotype originated in a woman between 40 and 50 years old with Graves' ophthalmopathy. The CDR3 DNA follows: TGCGCCAGCAGTGAGTCGGGACTAGCAAGGCACGAGCAGTACTTC. Its protein product is CASSESGLARHEQYF.